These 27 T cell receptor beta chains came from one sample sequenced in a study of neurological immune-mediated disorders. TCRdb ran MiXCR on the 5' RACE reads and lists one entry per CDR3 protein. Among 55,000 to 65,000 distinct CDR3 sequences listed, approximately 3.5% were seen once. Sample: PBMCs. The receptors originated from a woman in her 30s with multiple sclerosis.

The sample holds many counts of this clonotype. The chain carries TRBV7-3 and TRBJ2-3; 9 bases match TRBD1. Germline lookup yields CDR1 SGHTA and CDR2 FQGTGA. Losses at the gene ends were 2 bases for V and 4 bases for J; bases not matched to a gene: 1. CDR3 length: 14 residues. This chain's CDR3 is CASSLGTGSDTQYF. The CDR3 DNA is TGTGCCAGCAGCTTAGGGACAGGGTCAGATACGCAGTATTTT.

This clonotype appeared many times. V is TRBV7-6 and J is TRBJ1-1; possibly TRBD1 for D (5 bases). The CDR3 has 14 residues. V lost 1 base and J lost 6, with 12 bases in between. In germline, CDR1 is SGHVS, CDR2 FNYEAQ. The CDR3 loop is CASSLEGLGAEAFF. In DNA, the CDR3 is TGTGCCAGCAGCTTAGAAGGGTTGGGGGCTGAAGCTTTCTTT.

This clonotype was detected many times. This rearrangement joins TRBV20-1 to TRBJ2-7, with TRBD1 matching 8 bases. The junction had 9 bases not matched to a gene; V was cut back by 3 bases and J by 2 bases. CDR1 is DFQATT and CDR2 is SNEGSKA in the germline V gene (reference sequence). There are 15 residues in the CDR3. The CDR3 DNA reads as TGCAGTGCTAGGGAAGTGAGGACAGGGCCCTACGAGCAGTACTTC. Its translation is CSAREVRTGPYEQYF.

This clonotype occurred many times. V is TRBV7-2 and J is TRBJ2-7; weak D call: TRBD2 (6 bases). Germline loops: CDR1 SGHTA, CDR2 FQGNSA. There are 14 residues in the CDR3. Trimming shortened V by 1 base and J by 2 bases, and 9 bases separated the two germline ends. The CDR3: CASSLVEGTYEQYF. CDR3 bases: TGTGCCAGCAGCTTAGTGGAGGGTACCTACGAGCAGTACTTC.

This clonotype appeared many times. CDR3 sequence reads: CASSDVTDTQYF. CDR3 DNA sequence: TGTGCCAGCAGCGACGTCACAGATACGCAGTATTTT. The J gene is TRBJ2-3, the V gene TRBV7-9; D call uncertain. The CDR3 length is 12 residues. The germline V gene encodes CDR1 SEHNR and CDR2 FQNEAQ (reference sequence). The V end was cut by 5 bases, the J end by 2 bases, with 5 bases between.

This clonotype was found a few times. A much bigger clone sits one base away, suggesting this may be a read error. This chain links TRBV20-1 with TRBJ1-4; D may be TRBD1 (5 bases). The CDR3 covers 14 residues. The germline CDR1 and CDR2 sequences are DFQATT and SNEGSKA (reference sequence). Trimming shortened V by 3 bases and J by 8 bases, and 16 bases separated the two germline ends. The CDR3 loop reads CSASPRNRDEKLFF. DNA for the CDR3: TGCAGTGCTAGTCCGCGGAATCGGGACGAAAAACTGTTTTTT.

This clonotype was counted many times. CDR3 amino acids: CASSRQRNTEAFF. The DNA of the CDR3 is TGCGCCAGCAGCCGACAGCGGAACACTGAAGCTTTCTTT. This chain links TRBV4-1 with TRBJ1-1; possible D gene TRBD1, 5 bases. Germline V gene data show CDR1 as MGHRA and CDR2 as YSYEKL. CDR3 size: 13 residues. V shed 4 bases and J shed 1 base, with 7 bases lying between them.

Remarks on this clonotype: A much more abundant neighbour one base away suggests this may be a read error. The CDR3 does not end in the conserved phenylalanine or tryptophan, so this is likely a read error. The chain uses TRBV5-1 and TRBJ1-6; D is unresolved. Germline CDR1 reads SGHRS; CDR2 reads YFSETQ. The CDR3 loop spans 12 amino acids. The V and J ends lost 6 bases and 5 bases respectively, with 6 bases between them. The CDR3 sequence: CASKTDNSPLHI. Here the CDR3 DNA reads TGCGCCAGCAAGACGGATAATTCACCCCTCCACATT.

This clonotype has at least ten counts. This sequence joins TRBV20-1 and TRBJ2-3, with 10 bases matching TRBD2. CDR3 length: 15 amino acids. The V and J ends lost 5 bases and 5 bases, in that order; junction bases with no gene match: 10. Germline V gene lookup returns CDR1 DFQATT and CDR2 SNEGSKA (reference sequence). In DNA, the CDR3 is TGCAGTGCTGACTCTAGCGGGGGATCCAGAGATACGCAGTATTTT. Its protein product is CSADSSGGSRDTQYF.

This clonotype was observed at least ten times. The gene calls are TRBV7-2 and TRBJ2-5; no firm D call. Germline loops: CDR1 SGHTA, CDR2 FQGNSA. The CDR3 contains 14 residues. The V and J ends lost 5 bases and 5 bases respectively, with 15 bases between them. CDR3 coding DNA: TGTGCCAGCAGCCTGGTGTCGGTGCAGGAGACCCAGTACTTC. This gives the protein CASSLVSVQETQYF.

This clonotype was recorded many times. The CDR3 loop reads CASSRDSGANTEAFF. CDR3 bases: TGTGCCAGCAGCAGGGACTCAGGGGCGAACACTGAAGCTTTCTTT. The gene calls are TRBV21-1 and TRBJ1-1. TRBV21-1 is annotated as a pseudogene. This CDR3 is 15 amino acids long.

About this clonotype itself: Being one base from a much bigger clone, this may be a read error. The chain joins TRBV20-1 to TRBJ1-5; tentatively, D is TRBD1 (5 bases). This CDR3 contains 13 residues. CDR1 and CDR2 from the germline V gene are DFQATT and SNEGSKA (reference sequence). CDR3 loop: CSASTGVNQPQNF. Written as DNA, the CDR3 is TGCAGTGCTAGTACGGGGGTAAATCAGCCCCAGAATTTT.

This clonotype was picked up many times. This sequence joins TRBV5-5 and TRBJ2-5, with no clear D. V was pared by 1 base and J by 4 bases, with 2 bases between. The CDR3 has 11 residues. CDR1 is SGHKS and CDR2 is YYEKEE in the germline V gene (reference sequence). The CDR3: CASSLTETQYF. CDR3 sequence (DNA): TGTGCCAGCAGCTTGACAGAGACCCAGTACTTC.

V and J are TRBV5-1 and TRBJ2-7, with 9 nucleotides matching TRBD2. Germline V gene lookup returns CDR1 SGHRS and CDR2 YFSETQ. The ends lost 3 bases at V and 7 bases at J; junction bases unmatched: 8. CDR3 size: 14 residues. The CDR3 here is CASSWGTSNQEQYF. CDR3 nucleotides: TGCGCCAGCAGCTGGGGGACTAGCAACCAAGAGCAGTACTTC.

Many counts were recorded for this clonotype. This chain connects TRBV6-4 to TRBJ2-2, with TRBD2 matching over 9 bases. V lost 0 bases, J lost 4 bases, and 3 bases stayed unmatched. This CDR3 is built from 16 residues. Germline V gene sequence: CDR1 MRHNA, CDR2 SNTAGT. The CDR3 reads CASSDSAGGSTGELFF. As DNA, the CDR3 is TGTGCCAGCAGTGACTCGGCGGGAGGGAGCACCGGGGAGCTGTTTTTT.

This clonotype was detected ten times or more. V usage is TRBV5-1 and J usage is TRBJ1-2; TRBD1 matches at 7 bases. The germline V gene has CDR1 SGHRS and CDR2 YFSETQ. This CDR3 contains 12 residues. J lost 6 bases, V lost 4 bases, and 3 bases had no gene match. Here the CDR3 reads CASSLQGDGYTF. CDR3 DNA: TGCGCCAGCAGCCTCCAGGGGGATGGCTACACCTTC.

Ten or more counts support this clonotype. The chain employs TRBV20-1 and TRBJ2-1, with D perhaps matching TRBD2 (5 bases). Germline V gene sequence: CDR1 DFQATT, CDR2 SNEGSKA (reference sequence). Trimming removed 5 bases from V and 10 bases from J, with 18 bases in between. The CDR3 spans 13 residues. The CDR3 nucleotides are TGCAGTGCTCCCCTCCGGGGTCGAAGGGAGCAGTTCTTC. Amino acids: CSAPLRGRREQFF.

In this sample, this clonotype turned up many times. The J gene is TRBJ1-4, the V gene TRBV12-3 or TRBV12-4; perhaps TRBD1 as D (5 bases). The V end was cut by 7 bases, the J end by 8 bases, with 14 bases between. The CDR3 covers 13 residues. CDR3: CASTQGLGEKLFF. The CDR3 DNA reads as TGTGCCAGCACCCAGGGTCTAGGCGAAAAACTGTTTTTT.

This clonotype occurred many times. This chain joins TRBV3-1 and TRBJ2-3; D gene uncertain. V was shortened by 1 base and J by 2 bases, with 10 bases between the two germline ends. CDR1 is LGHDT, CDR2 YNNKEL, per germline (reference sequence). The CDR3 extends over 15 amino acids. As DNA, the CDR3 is TGTGCCAGCAGCCAAGTGGCAACCTCCACAGATACGCAGTATTTT. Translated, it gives CASSQVATSTDTQYF.

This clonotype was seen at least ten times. The CDR3 bases are TGTGCCAGCCAACAAGACAGCGAAGACCAAGAGACCCAGTACTTC. It yields the protein CASQQDSEDQETQYF. The J gene is TRBJ2-5, the V gene TRBV6-2 or TRBV6-3, with D possibly being TRBD1 (5 bases). The CDR3 runs to 15 residues. Per the germline V gene, CDR1 is MNHEY and CDR2 is SVGEGT. V lost 8 bases and J 0 bases, leaving 16 bases between the germline ends.

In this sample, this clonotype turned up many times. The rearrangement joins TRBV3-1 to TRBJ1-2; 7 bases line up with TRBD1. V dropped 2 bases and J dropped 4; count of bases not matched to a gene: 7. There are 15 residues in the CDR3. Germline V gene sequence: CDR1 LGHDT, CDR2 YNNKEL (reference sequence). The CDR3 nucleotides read TGTGCCAGCAGCCAACTGACAGGGTGGACCTATGGCTACACCTTC. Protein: CASSQLTGWTYGYTF.

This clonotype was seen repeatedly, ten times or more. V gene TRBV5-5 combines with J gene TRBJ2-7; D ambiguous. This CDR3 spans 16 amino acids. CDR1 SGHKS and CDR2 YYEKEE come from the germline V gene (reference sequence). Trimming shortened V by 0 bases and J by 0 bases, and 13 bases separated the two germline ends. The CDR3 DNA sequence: TGTGCCAGCAGCTTGGGTCCCATAGGCAGCTCCTACGAGCAGTACTTC. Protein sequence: CASSLGPIGSSYEQYF.

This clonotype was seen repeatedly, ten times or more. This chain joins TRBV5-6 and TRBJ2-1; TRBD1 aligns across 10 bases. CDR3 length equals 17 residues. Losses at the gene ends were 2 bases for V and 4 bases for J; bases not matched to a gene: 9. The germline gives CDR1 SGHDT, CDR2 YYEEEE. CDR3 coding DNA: TGTGCCAGCAGCTTTAGGACAGGGGGGTTGGGGTACAATGAGCAGTTCTTC. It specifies CASSFRTGGLGYNEQFF.

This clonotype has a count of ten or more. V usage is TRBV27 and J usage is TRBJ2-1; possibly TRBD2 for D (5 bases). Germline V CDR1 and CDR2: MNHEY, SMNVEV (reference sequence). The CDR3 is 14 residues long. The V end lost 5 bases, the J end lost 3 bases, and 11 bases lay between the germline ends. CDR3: CASSPEGNYNEQFF. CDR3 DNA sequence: TGTGCCAGCAGTCCAGAGGGTAACTACAATGAGCAGTTCTTC.

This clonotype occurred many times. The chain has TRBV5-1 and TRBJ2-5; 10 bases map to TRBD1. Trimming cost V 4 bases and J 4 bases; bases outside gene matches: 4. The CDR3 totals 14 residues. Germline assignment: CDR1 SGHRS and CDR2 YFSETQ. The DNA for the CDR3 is TGCGCCAGCAGCCCGACAGGGGGCGGAGAGACCCAGTACTTC. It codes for CASSPTGGGETQYF. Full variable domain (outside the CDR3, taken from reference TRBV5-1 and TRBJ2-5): KAGVTQTPRYLIKTRGQQVTLSCSPISGHRSVSWYQQTPGQGLQFLFEYFSETQRNKGNFPGRFSGRQFSNSRSEMNVSTLELGDSALYLCASSPTGGGETQYFGPGTRLLVL.

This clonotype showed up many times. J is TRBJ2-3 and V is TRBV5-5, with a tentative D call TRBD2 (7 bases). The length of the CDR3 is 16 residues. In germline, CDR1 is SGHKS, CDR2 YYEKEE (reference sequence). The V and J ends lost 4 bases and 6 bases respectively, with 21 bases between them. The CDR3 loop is CASSPQRGGARDTQYF. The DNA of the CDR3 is TGTGCCAGCAGCCCTCAAAGGGGGGGGGCCAGGGATACGCAGTATTTT.

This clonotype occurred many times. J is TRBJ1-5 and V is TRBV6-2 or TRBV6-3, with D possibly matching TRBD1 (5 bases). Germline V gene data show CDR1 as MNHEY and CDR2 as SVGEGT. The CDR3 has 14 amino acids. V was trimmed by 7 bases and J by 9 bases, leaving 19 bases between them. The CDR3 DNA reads TGTGCCAGCATCCGACGACAGTCCTCTGGGCCCCAGCATTTT. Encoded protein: CASIRRQSSGPQHF.